The 26 T cell receptor beta chains listed next were all sequenced from one sample in a study of cytomegalovirus exposure and HLA in healthy donors. The study ran its PCR with 60 Vbeta and 13 Jbeta primers. Sequenced by immunoSEQ multiplex PCR; TCRdb stores in-frame clones only, minus some. The sample carries some 150,000 clones, about four fifths recorded once. The sample comprised PBMCs. Source of these receptors: a woman in her thirties or forties in good health and CMV-seronegative.

V gene TRBV19 combines with J gene TRBJ2-5; D ambiguous. The CDR3 is made up of 12 amino acids. V lost 3 bases and J 3 bases, leaving 5 bases between the germline ends. Germline V CDR1 and CDR2: LNHDA, SQIVND (reference sequence). The CDR3 nucleotides are TGTGCCAGTAGTATGTCCAAAGAGACCCAGTACTTC. Its translation is CASSMSKETQYF.

V is TRBV5-4 and J is TRBJ1-4; the match to TRBD1 covers 9 bases. This CDR3 region has 16 residues. Germline CDR1 SGHNT, CDR2 YYREEE (reference sequence). Unmatched junction bases numbered 10, after V lost 3 bases and J lost 7 bases. CDR3 sequence reads: CASSSRDRDTGEKLFF. The CDR3 DNA reads as TGTGCCAGCAGCTCCCGGGACAGGGATACAGGTGAAAAACTGTTTTTT.

This chain links TRBV12-5 with TRBJ1-4, with unresolved D. CDR3 length: 15 residues. V lost 4 bases and J lost 0, with 9 bases in between. Germline CDR1 is LGHNT and CDR2 is FRNRAP. CDR3 amino acids: CASGSSGTTNEKLFF. CDR3 DNA: TGTGCTAGTGGTTCCAGCGGCACAACTAATGAAAAACTGTTTTTT.

The chain uses TRBV6-5 and TRBJ1-1; D not resolved. Looked up from germline, CDR1 is MNHEY and CDR2 is SVGAGI. V was trimmed by 2 bases and J by 10 bases, leaving 17 bases between them. The CDR3 is 14 residues long. CDR3 coding DNA: TGTGCCAGCAGTTACGGGAGACCCCCTAGCATAGCTTTCTTT. It yields the protein CASSYGRPPSIAFF.

This clone has more than one count but fewer than ten. The chain couples TRBV7-9 to TRBJ1-1, with D uncertain. This CDR3 spans 14 amino acids. V lost 1 base to trimming and J lost 4 bases, with 10 bases between them. Per the germline V gene, CDR1 is SEHNR and CDR2 is FQNEAQ (reference sequence). CDR3 amino acids: CASSLDPPGTEAFF. As DNA, the CDR3 is TGTGCCAGCAGCTTAGACCCCCCCGGCACTGAAGCTTTCTTT.

The rearrangement uses TRBV10-3 and TRBJ1-2; D unresolved. The CDR3 extends over 12 amino acids. CDR1 and CDR2 (germline): ENHRY, SYGVKD. The germline V and J ends were trimmed by 2 bases and 7 bases, with 8 bases remaining between them. CDR3 sequence reads: CAISEPLVGYTF. The CDR3 DNA reads TGTGCCATCAGTGAGCCTCTTGTTGGCTACACCTTC.

This rearrangement joins TRBV18 to TRBJ1-1; D ambiguous. Germline CDR1 and CDR2: KGHSH and LQKENI. With 2 bases removed from V and 6 bases from J, the gap between germline ends came to 13 bases. CDR3 size: 14 residues. CDR3 loop: CASSPKGGDAEAFF. CDR3 in DNA: TGTGCCAGCTCACCAAAGGGAGGTGACGCTGAAGCTTTCTTT. Looking up the rest from reference TRBV18 and TRBJ1-1 gives the full variable domain: NAGVMQNPRHLVRRRGQEARLRCSPMKGHSHVYWYRQLPEEGLKFMVYLQKENIIDESGMPKERFSAEFPKEGPSILRIQQVVRGDSAAYFCASSPKGGDAEAFFGQGTRLTVV.

J is TRBJ2-5 and V is TRBV6-6; tentatively, D is TRBD2 (7 bases). The CDR3 loop spans 16 amino acids. Trimming shortened V by 6 bases and J by 5 bases, and 22 bases separated the two germline ends. Germline V gene sequence: CDR1 MNHNY, CDR2 SVGAGI (reference sequence). CDR3 protein: CASSPSIAEGGETQYF. DNA of the CDR3: TGTGCCAGCAGCCCCTCGATTGCGGAGGGGGGGGAGACCCAGTACTTC.

This chain uses TRBV7-7 with TRBJ1-6; D may be TRBD1 (6 bases). V dropped 1 base and J dropped 10 bases, with 17 bases sitting between them. This CDR3 has 16 residues. Germline values: CDR1 SSHAT, CDR2 FNYEAQ (reference sequence). Here the CDR3 reads CASSLGLQGFRSPLHF. In DNA form, the CDR3 reads TGTGCCAGCAGCTTAGGACTACAGGGCTTTCGGTCACCCCTCCACTTT.

The table lists this clone with a count of one. This chain joins TRBV5-1 and TRBJ2-2; 7 bases map to TRBD1. The V segment lost 5 bases and the J segment 3 bases; nucleotides outside the gene matches: 10. Germline assignment: CDR1 SGHRS and CDR2 YFSETQ. The CDR3 loop spans 16 amino acids. The CDR3 sequence: CASSFPGTDYTGELFF. The CDR3 DNA follows: TGCGCCAGCAGTTTTCCCGGGACAGACTACACCGGGGAGCTGTTTTTT. Full variable domain (outside the CDR3, taken from reference TRBV5-1 and TRBJ2-2): KAGVTQTPRYLIKTRGQQVTLSCSPISGHRSVSWYQQTPGQGLQFLFEYFSETQRNKGNFPGRFSGRQFSNSRSEMNVSTLELGDSALYLCASSFPGTDYTGELFFGEGSRLTVL.

The chain carries TRBV5-1 and TRBJ2-7, with TRBD1 matching 8 bases. Germline values: CDR1 SGHRS, CDR2 YFSETQ. Trimming removed 4 bases from V and 7 bases from J; junction bases left unmatched: 7. The CDR3 has 13 residues. The CDR3 protein is CASSNDRGGEQYF. The CDR3 DNA reads TGCGCCAGCAGCAACGACAGGGGTGGGGAGCAGTACTTC.

This clone was recorded a few times. This sequence joins TRBV25-1 and TRBJ1-5; a weak D match, TRBD1 (5 bases). The CDR3 contains 13 residues. V dropped 5 bases and J dropped 4 bases, with 9 bases sitting between them. The germline V gene encodes CDR1 MGHDK and CDR2 SYGVNS. CDR3 DNA sequence: TGTGCCAGCAGTAGGGACTTAAATCAGCCCCAGCATTTT. Translation: CASSRDLNQPQHF.

The V gene is TRBV4-3, the J gene TRBJ1-2; 9 bases agree with TRBD1. V lost 5 bases, J lost 6 bases, and 4 bases stayed unmatched. The CDR3 spans 13 residues. Germline CDR1 is LGHNA and CDR2 is YSLEER. CDR3 amino acids: CASSFRQGDGYTF. The CDR3 DNA is TGCGCCAGCAGCTTCCGACAGGGGGATGGCTACACCTTC.

The chain couples TRBV19 to TRBJ1-1, with unresolved D. The germline V and J ends were trimmed by 3 bases and 3 bases, with 8 bases remaining between them. The CDR3 is 13 amino acids. Germline CDR1 and CDR2: LNHDA and SQIVND (reference sequence). CDR3 DNA sequence: TGTGCCAGTAGTATCCGACGGGACACTGAAGCTTTCTTT. As protein: CASSIRRDTEAFF.

The rearrangement links TRBV11-1 to TRBJ1-1; D unclear. V was trimmed by 1 base and J by 5 bases, leaving 11 bases between them. Germline V lookup: CDR1 SGHAT, CDR2 FQDESV (reference sequence). The CDR3 has 14 amino acids. The CDR3 protein is CASSLGRRRTEAFF. The CDR3 DNA reads as TGTGCCAGCAGCTTAGGTCGGCGGAGAACTGAAGCTTTCTTT. Combining the CDR3 with reference TRBV11-1 and TRBJ1-1 gives the whole variable domain EAEVAQSPRYKITEKSQAVAFWCDPISGHATLYWYRQILGQGPELLVQFQDESVVDDSQLPKDRFSAERLKGVDSTLKIQPAELGDSAMYLCASSLGRRRTEAFFGQGTRLTVV.

The CDR3 spells CASSSHGGGRRYEQYF. CDR3 in DNA: TGTGCCAGCAGCTCACACGGGGGGGGACGACGCTACGAGCAGTACTTC. V is TRBV7-2 and J is TRBJ2-7; 8 nucleotides line up with TRBD2. The CDR3 has 16 residues. From germline, CDR1 is SGHTA and CDR2 FQGNSA. V lost 4 bases to trimming and J lost 3 bases; unmatched junction nucleotides: 11. Full variable domain (missing parts from reference TRBV7-2 and TRBJ2-7): GAGVSQSPSNKVTEKGKDVELRCDPISGHTALYWYRQSLGQGLEFLIYFQGNSAPDKSGLPSDRFSAERTGGSVSTLTIQRTQQEDSAVYLCASSSHGGGRRYEQYFGPGTRLTVT.

This chain connects TRBV19 to TRBJ1-1, with D possibly TRBD1 on 5 matching bases. This CDR3 contains 13 residues. The V end was cut by 2 bases, the J end by 8 bases, with 12 bases between. The germline CDR1 and CDR2 sequences are LNHDA and SQIVND (reference sequence). CDR3 bases: TGTGCCAGTAGTATACCCGGGGGAGTAGAAGCTTTCTTT. Amino acid sequence: CASSIPGGVEAFF.

This chain joins TRBV10-2 and TRBJ1-2, with D tentatively TRBD1 (5 bases). Germline V CDR1 and CDR2: WSHSY, SAAADI. The CDR3 consists of 15 residues. Trimming stripped 2 bases from V and 10 bases from J, with 20 bases between. CDR3 sequence: CASSEMSTGAGAYTF. The CDR3 DNA is TGCGCCAGCAGTGAGATGAGTACAGGTGCCGGAGCCTACACCTTC.

The chain couples TRBV10-3 to TRBJ2-2; possibly TRBD2 for D (6 bases). The CDR3 is 16 residues long. Germline V gene sequence: CDR1 ENHRY, CDR2 SYGVKD. Trimming removed 0 bases from V and 0 bases from J, with 8 bases in between. The CDR3 nucleotides are TGTGCCATCAGTGAGTCGGACTATACGAACACCGGGGAGCTGTTTTTT. It yields the protein CAISESDYTNTGELFF.

The CDR3 DNA follows: TGTGCAAGTCGACTGGAGGGATACAGGGGGAAGAACACTGAAGCTTTCTTT. This encodes CASRLEGYRGKNTEAFF. The rearrangement links TRBV12-2 to TRBJ1-1; TRBD1 is the table's D call, not checked against the DNA. TRBV12-2 is a documented pseudogene. The CDR3 extends over 17 amino acids.

The gene calls are TRBV6-1 and TRBJ2-3; 8 nucleotides line up with TRBD2. The CDR3 spans 17 residues. From germline, CDR1 is MNHNS and CDR2 SASEGT. Losses at the gene ends were 2 bases for V and 4 bases for J; bases not matched to a gene: 11. The CDR3 DNA reads TGTGCCAGCAGTGAATACCTTAGCGGGGCAGTTGCAGATACGCAGTATTTT. This gives the protein CASSEYLSGAVADTQYF.

This clone occurred a few times. DNA of the CDR3: TGTGCCATCAGGTATAGCGGGGGGTTTTACAATGAGCAGTTCTTC. The encoded protein is CAIRYSGGFYNEQFF. This chain connects TRBV10-3 to TRBJ2-1; the match to TRBD2 covers 10 bases. CDR1 and CDR2 from the germline V gene are ENHRY and SYGVKD. There are 15 residues in the CDR3. The V and J ends lost 6 bases and 4 bases, in that order; junction bases with no gene match: 6.

The CDR3, as DNA: TGTGCCAGCAGTGTCGGGACAGGGACTTTCTATGGCTACACCTTC. This sequence encodes CASSVGTGTFYGYTF. The V and J genes are TRBV6-4 and TRBJ1-2; 9 nucleotides agree with TRBD1. There are 15 residues in the CDR3. CDR1 and CDR2 from the germline V gene are MRHNA and SNTAGT. Trimming cost V 4 bases and J 4 bases; bases outside gene matches: 7.

V and J are TRBV5-1 and TRBJ1-1; D is unresolved. Germline V gene sequence: CDR1 SGHRS, CDR2 YFSETQ. The length of the CDR3 is 12 residues. V lost 5 bases and J lost 4, with 9 bases in between. CDR3: CASSERGTEAFF. The CDR3 DNA reads as TGCGCCAGCAGTGAGCGAGGCACTGAAGCTTTCTTT.

The chain couples TRBV6-5 to TRBJ2-5, with 14 bases matching TRBD2. V lost 5 bases, J lost 3 bases, and 2 bases stayed unmatched. CDR1 is MNHEY, CDR2 SVGAGI, per germline. The CDR3 consists of 15 residues. This CDR3 reads CASSPTSGGEETQYF. CDR3 DNA: TGTGCCAGCAGTCCGACTAGCGGGGGGGAAGAGACCCAGTACTTC.

The chain joins TRBV7-9 to TRBJ1-2; D is ambiguous. The CDR3 is 14 amino acids. Trimming removed 1 base from V and 4 bases from J, with 10 bases in between. Per germline, CDR1 SEHNR and CDR2 FQNEAQ (reference sequence). CDR3 amino acids: CASSLGQQIYGYTF. The CDR3 DNA sequence: TGTGCCAGCAGCTTAGGGCAACAGATCTATGGCTACACCTTC.